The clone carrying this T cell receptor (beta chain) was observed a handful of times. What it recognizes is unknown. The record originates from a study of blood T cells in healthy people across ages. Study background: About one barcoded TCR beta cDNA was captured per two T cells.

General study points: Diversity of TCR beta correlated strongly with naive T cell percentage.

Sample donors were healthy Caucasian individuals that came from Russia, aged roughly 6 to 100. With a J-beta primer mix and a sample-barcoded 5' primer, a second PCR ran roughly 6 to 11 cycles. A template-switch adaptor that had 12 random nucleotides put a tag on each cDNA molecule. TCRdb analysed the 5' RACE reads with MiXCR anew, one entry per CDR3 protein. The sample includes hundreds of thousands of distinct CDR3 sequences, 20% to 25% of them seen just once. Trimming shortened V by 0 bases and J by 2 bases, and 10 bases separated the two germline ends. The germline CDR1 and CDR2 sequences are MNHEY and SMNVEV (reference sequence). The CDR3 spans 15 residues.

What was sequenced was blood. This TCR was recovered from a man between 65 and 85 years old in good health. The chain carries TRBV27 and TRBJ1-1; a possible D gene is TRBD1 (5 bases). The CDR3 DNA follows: TGTGCCAGCAGTTTATCGATGCAGGGAAACACTGAAGCTTTCTTT. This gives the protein CASSLSMQGNTEAFF.